One sample yielded the 28 T cell receptor beta chains listed below, sequenced in a study of cytomegalovirus exposure and HLA in healthy donors. The PCR had 60 Vbeta and 13 Jbeta primers. TCRdb's copy holds only in-frame clones and misses some; the assay was immunoSEQ multiplex PCR. The table has about 120,000 clones, around 80% seen once; the top ten hold approximately 0.22%. The sequenced sample was PBMCs. These receptors were obtained from a man aged 50-59 years in good health and CMV-seronegative.

This chain connects TRBV7-8 to TRBJ2-2; 10 nucleotides match TRBD2. V shed 2 bases and J 7 bases; nucleotides not matched to a gene: 19. CDR1 and CDR2 (germline): SGHVS, FQNEAQ. The CDR3 is 20 amino acids. CDR3 DNA sequence: TGTGCCAGCAGCTTACGTGTCGGGAAGAACAGCGGGGGGGTAGGCGGGGAGCTGTTTTTT. This sequence encodes CASSLRVGKNSGGVGGELFF. Using reference TRBV7-8 and TRBJ2-2 for the parts outside the CDR3, the full variable domain is GAGVSQSPRYKVAKRGQDVALRCDPISGHVSLFWYQQALGQGPEFLTYFQNEAQLDKSGLPSDRFFAERPEGSVSTLKIQRTQQEDSAVYLCASSLRVGKNSGGVGGELFFGEGSRLTVL.

This chain uses TRBV14 with TRBJ2-5, with TRBD2 as a possible D gene (5 bases). CDR1 is SGHDN, CDR2 FVKESK, per germline. The V gene lost 3 bases and the J gene lost 7 bases, with 15 bases spanning the gap. This CDR3 has 14 residues. The CDR3 sequence is CASSQRGFQVTQYF. CDR3 nucleotides: TGTGCCAGCAGCCAGAGAGGGTTTCAGGTGACCCAGTACTTC.

The chain is built from TRBV29-1 and TRBJ2-7; the D is unclear. The CDR3 is 13 amino acids. Germline CDR1 SQVTM, CDR2 ANQGSEA. Trimming pared 4 bases from V and 6 bases from J, leaving 16 bases between. The CDR3 loop reads CSVGKDGPGEQYF. The CDR3 nucleotides are TGCAGCGTTGGGAAGGATGGCCCGGGCGAGCAGTACTTC.

This clone appeared a single time. The chain is built from TRBV6-4 and TRBJ2-2; TRBD1 aligns across 9 bases. The germline V gene has CDR1 MRHNA and CDR2 SNTAGT. The trim removed 6 bases at V and 3 bases at J, leaving 2 bases unmatched. The CDR3 has 14 residues. The CDR3 loop is CASRRTGDTGELFF. The CDR3 nucleotides read TGTGCCAGCAGGAGGACAGGGGACACCGGGGAGCTGTTTTTT.

The chain links TRBV9 to TRBJ1-4, with D tentatively TRBD1 (5 bases). Germline V gene data show CDR1 as SGDLS and CDR2 as YYNGEE. The CDR3 has 16 residues. The germline V and J ends were trimmed by 3 bases and 5 bases, with 17 bases remaining between them. The DNA of the CDR3 is TGTGCCAGCAGCGCACGGGGGGGTTTGAGGAATGAAAAACTGTTTTTT. Amino acid sequence: CASSARGGLRNEKLFF. The full variable domain, in which reference TRBV9 and TRBJ1-4 provide the parts outside the CDR3, is DSGVTQTPKHLITATGQRVTLRCSPRSGDLSVYWYQQSLDQGLQFLIQYYNGEERAKGNILERFSAQQFPDLHSELNLSSLELGDSALYFCASSARGGLRNEKLFFGSGTQLSVL.

This clone was seen a handful of times. V gene TRBV11-2 combines with J gene TRBJ2-7; maybe TRBD2 (5 bases). Germline V CDR1 and CDR2: SGHAT, FQNNGV. Trimming took 3 bases from V and 2 from J, leaving 14 bases between them. This CDR3 has 15 amino acids. DNA for the CDR3: TGTGCCAGCAGCTTTGAGTCGCCGGGAACCTACGAGCAGTACTTC. This codes for CASSFESPGTYEQYF.

This rearrangement joins TRBV7-3 to TRBJ2-3, with TRBD2 matching over 11 bases. The CDR3 totals 16 residues. Germline trimming cut 2 bases from V and 2 bases from J; bases unmatched to any gene: 3. CDR1 is SGHTA and CDR2 is FQGTGA in the germline V gene. The CDR3 nucleotides are TGTGCCAGCAGCTTATCGACTAGCGGGACCACAGATACGCAGTATTTT. It is translated as CASSLSTSGTTDTQYF.

The V gene is TRBV14, the J gene TRBJ2-7; D unresolved. Germline values: CDR1 SGHDN, CDR2 FVKESK. The CDR3 consists of 13 residues. V dropped 4 bases and J dropped 0 bases, with 7 bases sitting between them. CDR3 protein: CASSPPGSYEQYF. The DNA of the CDR3 is TGTGCCAGCAGCCCACCGGGCTCCTACGAGCAGTACTTC.

The CDR3 bases are TGTGCCAGCAGCCCCATGACTAGCGGGGCCTTCAAGGCGAACACCGGGGAGCTGTTTTTT. It translates to CASSPMTSGAFKANTGELFF. This chain connects TRBV28 to TRBJ2-2, with 11 bases aligning to TRBD2. CDR1 and CDR2 from the germline V gene are MDHEN and SYDVKM. The CDR3 has 20 amino acids. The trim removed 6 bases at V and 0 bases at J, leaving 15 bases unmatched. Full variable domain (rest looked up from reference TRBV28 and TRBJ2-2): DVKVTQSSRYLVKRTGEKVFLECVQDMDHENMFWYRQDPGLGLRLIYFSYDVKMKEKGDIPEGYSVSREKKERFSLILESASTNQTSMYLCASSPMTSGAFKANTGELFFGEGSRLTVL.

The chain combines TRBV5-1 with TRBJ1-4; the D gene is possibly TRBD1 (6 bases). V was trimmed by 3 bases and J by 7 bases, leaving 16 bases between them. Germline V lookup: CDR1 SGHRS, CDR2 YFSETQ. The CDR3 has 15 amino acids. In nucleotides, the CDR3 is TGCGCCAGCAGCTCTATTCTTGGGACACCTGAAAAACTGTTTTTT. Protein: CASSSILGTPEKLFF.

The CDR3 region is CASSYTGQGVDNEQFF. CDR3 DNA: TGTGCCAGCAGTTATACTGGACAGGGGGTCGACAATGAGCAGTTCTTC. The J gene is TRBJ2-1, the V gene TRBV6-5; TRBD1 agrees at 10 bases. CDR3 length: 16 residues. V lost 3 bases to trimming and J lost 5 bases; unmatched junction nucleotides: 7. Germline V lookup: CDR1 MNHEY, CDR2 SVGAGI.

As concerns this clone: Additional DNA sequences in this sample encode the identical CDR3. The V and J genes are TRBV30 and TRBJ1-5; D may be TRBD1 (5 bases). The V end was cut by 3 bases, the J end by 4 bases, with 10 bases between. Germline lookup yields CDR1 GTSNPN and CDR2 SVGIG (reference sequence). CDR3 length equals 13 residues. The CDR3 DNA reads TGTGCCTGGAGCGGGGGGGAGAATCAGCCCCAGCATTTT. This translates into CAWSGGENQPQHF. The whole variable domain, remainder taken from reference TRBV30 and TRBJ1-5, is SQTIHQWPATLVQPVGSPLSLECTVEGTSNPNLYWYRQAAGRGLQLLFYSVGIGQISSEVPQNLSASRPQDRQFILSSKKLLLSDSGFYLCAWSGGENQPQHFGDGTRLSIL.

The chain carries TRBV7-6 and TRBJ1-1; 10 nucleotides agree with TRBD1. Trimming took 5 bases from V and 0 from J; bases not matched to a gene: 6. Germline CDR1 and CDR2: SGHVS and FNYEAQ. This CDR3 comprises 16 residues. CDR3 sequence reads: CASSPRTGGMNTEAFF. For the CDR3, the DNA is TGTGCCAGCAGCCCCCGGACAGGGGGAATGAACACTGAAGCTTTCTTT.

The chain joins TRBV9 to TRBJ2-1, with no clear D. CDR3 length: 14 amino acids. V gave up 3 bases and J gave up 0 bases, with 7 bases separating them. Looked up from germline, CDR1 is SGDLS and CDR2 is YYNGEE. CDR3 protein: CASSAPGSYNEQFF. The DNA for the CDR3 is TGTGCCAGCAGCGCACCCGGCTCCTACAATGAGCAGTTCTTC.

V and J are TRBV29-1 and TRBJ2-2, with D hard to call. Trimming stripped 0 bases from V and 5 bases from J, with 7 bases between. CDR1 and CDR2 from the germline V gene are SQVTM and ANQGSEA. The CDR3 runs to 13 residues. CDR3 coding DNA: TGCAGCGTTGAAGAAGGCGGTACCGGGGAGCTGTTTTTT. As protein: CSVEEGGTGELFF.

This clone was seen once. One end of the junction does not line up with germline, which may come from a read error. V usage is TRBV7-9 and J usage is TRBJ1-6, with D possibly matching TRBD1 (6 bases). This CDR3 has 15 residues. Per the germline V gene, CDR1 is SEHNR and CDR2 is FQNEAQ (reference sequence). CDR3 sequence: CSSSLRQVLSSPLHF. The CDR3 DNA reads as TGTTCCAGCAGCTTGAGACAGGTCCTTAGTTCACCCCTCCACTTT.

V is TRBV29-1 and J is TRBJ1-5; D not certain. V was clipped by 0 bases and J by 4 bases, with 7 bases between them. The CDR3 is made up of 13 amino acids. Germline values: CDR1 SQVTM, CDR2 ANQGSEA. In DNA form, the CDR3 reads TGCAGCGTTGAAGATTCCCCAAATCAGCCCCAGCATTTT. It codes for CSVEDSPNQPQHF.

The chain carries TRBV7-9 and TRBJ1-3; D call uncertain. Trimming pared 1 base from V and 4 bases from J, leaving 8 bases between. The germline CDR1 and CDR2 sequences are SEHNR and FQNEAQ (reference sequence). The CDR3 is 14 amino acids. The CDR3 reads CASSLGAAGNTIYF. The CDR3 DNA sequence: TGTGCCAGCAGCTTAGGGGCTGCGGGAAACACCATATATTTT.

CDR3 residues: CASSTIGTGDLYGYTF. The CDR3 DNA reads as TGTGCCAGCAGTACCATCGGGACAGGGGACCTCTATGGCTACACCTTC. The V gene is TRBV28, the J gene TRBJ1-2; 10 positions agree with TRBD1. The CDR3 is made up of 16 amino acids. The germline CDR1 and CDR2 sequences are MDHEN and SYDVKM. Losses at the gene ends were 5 bases for V and 4 bases for J; bases not matched to a gene: 10.

Note on this clone: The junction differs from germline at one of its ends, possibly a read error. The J gene is TRBJ1-2, the V gene TRBV11-2, with D perhaps TRBD1 (6 bases). The length of the CDR3 is 13 residues. Germline V gene lookup returns CDR1 SGHAT and CDR2 FQNNGV. CDR3: CASSLEDSYGYTF. The CDR3 DNA reads as TGTGCCAGCAGCCTAGAGGACAGCTATGGCTACACCTTC.

The chain is built from TRBV7-2 and TRBJ2-7; D ambiguous. CDR1 SGHTA and CDR2 FQGNSA come from the germline V gene. V lost 1 base and J 9 bases, leaving 19 bases between the germline ends. The CDR3 covers 15 residues. The CDR3 region is CASSLDFATIDGQYF. CDR3 sequence (DNA): TGTGCCAGCAGCTTAGACTTTGCCACTATCGACGGGCAGTACTTC.

The rearrangement uses TRBV6-1 and TRBJ1-5, with D possibly matching TRBD1 (6 bases). Trimming took off 8 bases at V and 5 bases at J, with 16 bases between the two ends. The germline gives CDR1 MNHNS, CDR2 SASEGT. CDR3 length: 14 residues. In DNA form, the CDR3 reads TGTGCCAGCGGGATTTGGGGGCTGGATCAGCCCCAGCATTTT. Translation: CASGIWGLDQPQHF.

This chain connects TRBV6-5 to TRBJ1-1, with D uncertain. Per germline, CDR1 MNHEY and CDR2 SVGAGI. This CDR3 has 15 amino acids. V dropped 0 bases and J dropped 1 base, with 9 bases sitting between them. The CDR3 reads CASSYSGSTNTEAFF. Here the CDR3 DNA reads TGTGCCAGCAGTTACTCGGGCAGTACGAACACTGAAGCTTTCTTT.

This clone was seen just once. The chain recombines TRBV6-5 with TRBJ1-4, with 9 bases that match TRBD1. The germline CDR1 and CDR2 sequences are MNHEY and SVGAGI. V dropped 2 bases and J dropped 5; count of bases not matched to a gene: 0. The CDR3 covers 14 residues. CDR3 DNA sequence: TGTGCCAGCAGTTACGGACAGGGGAATGAAAAACTGTTTTTT. Its protein product is CASSYGQGNEKLFF.

J is TRBJ1-3 and V is TRBV4-1; the match to TRBD1 covers 7 bases. The germline V gene encodes CDR1 MGHRA and CDR2 YSYEKL. V was clipped by 4 bases and J by 0 bases; unmatched bases: 6. The CDR3 contains 16 residues. The CDR3 protein is CASSPWTGDSGNTIYF. CDR3 nucleotides: TGCGCCAGCAGCCCCTGGACAGGAGACTCTGGAAACACCATATATTTT.

The rearrangement uses TRBV6-6 and TRBJ1-5, with a tentative D call TRBD1 (6 bases). Germline V gene lookup returns CDR1 MNHNY and CDR2 SVGAGI (reference sequence). V was clipped by 6 bases and J by 2 bases, with 14 bases between them. The CDR3 is made up of 15 amino acids. Here the CDR3 reads CASSSLRQGNQPQHF. The CDR3 nucleotides read TGTGCCAGCAGCTCCCTAAGACAGGGCAATCAGCCCCAGCATTTT.

The chain has TRBV7-2 and TRBJ2-2, with D tentatively TRBD1 (5 bases). Germline CDR1 SGHTA, CDR2 FQGNSA. With 8 bases removed from V and 5 bases from J, the gap between germline ends came to 18 bases. This CDR3 is 15 amino acids long. The DNA of the CDR3 is TGTGCCAGCGGGGAAAACAGGCACCCGACCGGGGAGCTGTTTTTT. Translated: CASGENRHPTGELFF. The whole variable domain, remainder taken from reference TRBV7-2 and TRBJ2-2, is GAGVSQSPSNKVTEKGKDVELRCDPISGHTALYWYRQSLGQGLEFLIYFQGNSAPDKSGLPSDRFSAERTGGSVSTLTIQRTQQEDSAVYLCASGENRHPTGELFFGEGSRLTVL.

The rearrangement links TRBV5-4 to TRBJ2-7; D is uncertain. Trimming removed 4 bases from V and 0 bases from J, with 11 bases in between. The CDR3 has 14 amino acids. The germline V gene encodes CDR1 SGHNT and CDR2 YYREEE (reference sequence). The CDR3 sequence is CASSADPSSYEQYF. CDR3 DNA sequence: TGTGCCAGCAGCGCCGACCCTAGCTCCTACGAGCAGTACTTC.